The 28 T cell receptor beta chains listed next were all sequenced from one sample in a study of T cells in Graves' hyperthyroidism and ophthalmopathy (dated by TCRdb to the late 2010s). Library method: multiplex PCR. TCRdb shows the sequencer as Illumina HiSeq 2000. The TCR beta CDR3 regions were amplified from the RNA transcripts. The TCR CDR3 was subjected to a first round of RT-PCR using the HTBI primer set and the Qiagen OneStep RT-PCR kit. TCRdb ran its own pipeline on the public reads, namely fastp trimming at Q25 and MiXCR clone calling, and kept in-frame beta chains. Under each unique CDR3 protein, matching rows form one entry showing the most common genes and DNA. This sample holds hundreds of thousands of distinct CDR3 sequences; 16% were observed only once. About 20% of the sample is in the top ten clones. The sample taken for sequencing was blood. The receptors shown here come from a woman aged 18 to 35 with Graves' hyperthyroidism.

This clonotype appeared a few times. CDR3 amino acids: CATSGGTNYGYTF. The CDR3, as DNA: TGTGCCACCAGCGGGGGGACAAACTATGGCTACACCTTC. V is TRBV15 and J is TRBJ1-2; D is possibly TRBD1 (6 bases). V shed 5 bases and J shed 2 bases, with 9 bases lying between them. CDR3 length: 13 residues. Germline assignment: CDR1 LNHNV and CDR2 YYDKDF (reference sequence).

Notes on this clonotype: Because it lacks the conserved phenylalanine or tryptophan at the end, this CDR3 is likely a read error. CDR3 residues: CASSPRTHYEQYS. The CDR3 coding sequence is TGTGCCAGCTCACCAAGGACACACTACGAGCAGTACTCC. V and J are TRBV18 and TRBJ2-7, with D possibly TRBD1 on 5 matching bases. The CDR3 sequence is 13 residues long. Trimming cost V 2 bases and J 3 bases, with 8 bases left between them. Germline CDR1 and CDR2: KGHSH and LQKENI.

The J gene is TRBJ1-2, the V gene TRBV30; TRBD1 is a possible D gene (6 bases). V was cut by 4 bases and J by 4 bases, with 16 bases left in between. Germline CDR1 GTSNPN, CDR2 SVGIG (reference sequence). The CDR3 totals 14 residues. CDR3 amino acids: CAWTVQGVGYGYTF. CDR3 DNA: TGTGCCTGGACGGTACAGGGAGTCGGCTATGGCTACACCTTC.

This clonotype was seen at least ten times. The CDR3 nucleotides are TGCGCCAGCAGGGACGGGGTCGGCACAGATACGCAGTATTTT. This gives the protein CASRDGVGTDTQYF. V usage is TRBV5-1 and J usage is TRBJ2-3, with D possibly matching TRBD2 (5 bases). The ends were cut back, 5 bases at V and 1 base at J, with 11 bases in the middle. This CDR3 has 14 residues. Germline V lookup: CDR1 SGHRS, CDR2 YFSETQ.

Remarks on this clonotype: A clone one base away is much larger, so this may be a read error. This sequence joins TRBV28 and TRBJ2-1; 7 positions match TRBD2. The CDR3 has 16 residues. CDR1 MDHEN and CDR2 SYDVKM come from the germline V gene. This CDR3 reads CASSFKRAGANNEQLF. CDR3 coding DNA: TGTGCCAGCAGTTTTAAGAGGGCGGGAGCCAACAATGAGCAGCTCTTC. Using reference TRBV28 and TRBJ2-1 for the parts outside the CDR3, the full variable domain is DVKVTQSSRYLVKRTGEKVFLECVQDMDHENMFWYRQDPGLGLRLIYFSYDVKMKEKGDIPEGYSVSREKKERFSLILESASTNQTSMYLCASSFKRAGANNEQLFGPGTRLTVL.

This chain uses TRBV20-1 with TRBJ2-1, with TRBD2 identical over 7 bases. The CDR3 covers 16 residues. Germline-derived CDR1 and CDR2 are DFQATT and SNEGSKA (reference sequence). V shed 0 bases and J 3 bases; nucleotides not matched to a gene: 8. The CDR3 spells CSARDWLGTNYNEQFF. The CDR3 DNA sequence: TGCAGTGCTAGAGATTGGCTCGGGACTAACTACAATGAGCAGTTCTTC.

CDR3 protein: CASSLETIITDTQYF. CDR3 DNA: TGCGCCAGCAGCTTGGAGACTATCATAACAGATACGCAGTATTTT. V is TRBV5-1 and J is TRBJ2-3; D is possibly TRBD2 (5 bases). The length of the CDR3 is 15 residues. The V and J ends lost 0 bases and 3 bases respectively, with 11 bases between them. Germline V gene lookup returns CDR1 SGHRS and CDR2 YFSETQ.

J is TRBJ2-1 and V is TRBV5-1; D gene uncertain. Germline CDR1 is SGHRS and CDR2 is YFSETQ. Trimming shortened V by 3 bases and J by 8 bases, and 18 bases separated the two germline ends. CDR3 size: 15 residues. In DNA, the CDR3 is TGCGCCAGCAGCTCCGAGACTGGCGGTGGATATGAGCAGTTCTTC. Translation: CASSSETGGGYEQFF.

This clonotype was counted many times. This chain uses TRBV20-1 with TRBJ1-1; no clear D. V was cut by 3 bases and J by 0 bases, with 8 bases left in between. This CDR3 region has 13 residues. Germline CDR1 and CDR2: DFQATT and SNEGSKA (reference sequence). As DNA, the CDR3 is TGCAGTGCTAGTACGCGAATGAACACTGAAGCTTTCTTT. Protein product: CSASTRMNTEAFF.

The rearrangement joins TRBV19 to TRBJ1-4, with D unclear. Per the germline V gene, CDR1 is LNHDA and CDR2 is SQIVND (reference sequence). The ends were cut back, 1 base at V and 6 bases at J, with 12 bases in the middle. The CDR3 has 15 amino acids. The CDR3 protein is CASSIVTGSHEKLFF. CDR3 coding DNA: TGTGCCAGTAGTATAGTAACGGGGTCGCATGAAAAACTGTTTTTT.

There are a few counts of this clonotype. The V and J genes are TRBV5-1 and TRBJ2-7; 10 nucleotides agree with TRBD1. CDR1 and CDR2 (germline): SGHRS, YFSETQ. The CDR3 length is 14 residues. V gave up 4 bases and J gave up 4 bases; unmatched junction bases: 5. CDR3 in amino acids: CASSMTGGAYEQYF. CDR3 DNA sequence: TGCGCCAGCAGCATGACAGGGGGCGCATACGAGCAGTACTTC.

This clonotype was seen a few times. The J gene is TRBJ2-7, the V gene TRBV28; a weak D match, TRBD1 (5 bases). Trimming stripped 3 bases from V and 2 bases from J, with 8 bases between. Germline-derived CDR1 and CDR2 are MDHEN and SYDVKM. The CDR3 is made up of 13 amino acids. CDR3 nucleotide sequence: TGTGCCAGCAGTTTCTTGGGGCCCTACGAGCAGTACTTC. This sequence encodes CASSFLGPYEQYF.

V is TRBV18 and J is TRBJ1-1, with a weak D call TRBD1 (5 bases). This CDR3 is 14 amino acids long. The germline V and J ends were trimmed by 6 bases and 1 base, with 12 bases remaining between them. Germline assignment: CDR1 KGHSH and CDR2 LQKENI. For the CDR3, the DNA is TGTGCCAGCTCCCTCAGGGTTGAGAACACTGAAGCTTTCTTT. This sequence encodes CASSLRVENTEAFF.

This clonotype turned up a few times. This chain connects TRBV7-9 to TRBJ1-1; 7 bases map to TRBD1. CDR1 SEHNR and CDR2 FQNEAQ come from the germline V gene (reference sequence). This CDR3 spans 15 amino acids. J lost 0 bases, V lost 5 bases, and 6 bases had no gene match. CDR3 sequence reads: CASSRGQRMNTEAFF. Written as DNA, the CDR3 is TGTGCCAGCAGCCGGGGACAGCGAATGAACACTGAAGCTTTCTTT.

This clonotype was detected once. V and J are TRBV12-3 or TRBV12-4 and TRBJ1-4; D perhaps matches TRBD1 (5 bases). There are 14 residues in the CDR3. Trimming took off 4 bases at V and 12 bases at J, with 18 bases between the two ends. CDR3 in DNA: TGTGCCAGCAGTTATGATCTGCGGGGCGAAGAACTGTTTTTT. It is translated as CASSYDLRGEELFF.

CDR3 sequence: CASVQLAGGPSNEQFF. CDR3 DNA: TGCGCCAGTGTCCAACTAGCGGGAGGGCCTAGCAATGAGCAGTTCTTC. The V call is TRBV5-1, the J call TRBJ2-1; 13 nucleotides agree with TRBD2. Germline CDR1 reads SGHRS; CDR2 reads YFSETQ. Germline trimming cut 8 bases from V and 6 bases from J; bases unmatched to any gene: 11. This CDR3 has 16 residues.

CDR3 sequence: CSVEPATREDGYTF. As DNA, the CDR3 is TGCAGCGTTGAACCGGCAACCAGGGAGGATGGCTACACCTTC. The chain recombines TRBV29-1 with TRBJ1-2, with D tentatively TRBD1 (5 bases). Germline values: CDR1 SQVTM, CDR2 ANQGSEA. CDR3 length: 14 residues. The V end lost 2 bases, the J end lost 6 bases, and 16 bases lay between the germline ends.

This clonotype has at least ten counts. V and J are TRBV20-1 and TRBJ1-1; no clear D gene. Germline CDR1 reads DFQATT; CDR2 reads SNEGSKA (reference sequence). The CDR3 is 16 amino acids. V dropped 1 base and J dropped 1 base, with 16 bases sitting between them. CDR3: CSARARPNRENTEAFF. Here the CDR3 DNA reads TGCAGTGCTAGAGCGAGGCCCAATAGAGAGAACACTGAAGCTTTCTTT.

This clonotype was seen a few times. The rearrangement uses TRBV6-5 and TRBJ2-1; D gene ambiguous. Per the germline V gene, CDR1 is MNHEY and CDR2 is SVGAGI. V was pared by 0 bases and J by 0 bases, with 6 bases between. This CDR3 comprises 15 residues. The CDR3 loop is CASSYSGNSYNEQFF. The CDR3 DNA reads TGTGCCAGCAGTTACTCTGGAAACTCCTACAATGAGCAGTTCTTC.

V is TRBV20-1 and J is TRBJ1-5, with 7 bases that match TRBD1. Germline CDR1 and CDR2: DFQATT and SNEGSKA (reference sequence). J was trimmed by 7 bases and V by 3 bases; bases with no gene match: 12. The CDR3 runs 15 residues. The CDR3: CSASQGGRGNQPQHF. CDR3 nucleotide sequence: TGCAGTGCTAGCCAGGGGGGTCGTGGTAACCAGCCCCAGCATTTT.

The sample holds a few counts of this clonotype. The chain couples TRBV6-1 to TRBJ1-2, with a weak D call TRBD1 (5 bases). Between the trimmed V and J ends, which lost 6 bases and 7 bases, there was a span of 15 bases. Germline values: CDR1 MNHNS, CDR2 SASEGT. This CDR3 has 13 residues. CDR3 DNA sequence: TGTGCCAGCAGCCTTCGTGGGGCTGCTGGCTACACCTTC. Translation: CASSLRGAAGYTF.

This clonotype was seen repeatedly, ten times or more. This chain links TRBV10-3 with TRBJ2-5; perhaps TRBD1 as D (6 bases). Germline V CDR1 and CDR2: ENHRY, SYGVKD. The CDR3 extends over 16 amino acids. Trimming removed 6 bases at V and 0 bases at J, with 17 bases between. The CDR3 nucleotides are TGTGCCATCAGGGCGGCCGGGACAAAGTACCAAGAGACCCAGTACTTC. Protein sequence: CAIRAAGTKYQETQYF.

This clonotype was found many times. This chain links TRBV4-3 with TRBJ1-2, with D unclear. Looked up from germline, CDR1 is LGHNA and CDR2 is YSLEER. The V end lost 0 bases, the J end lost 0 bases, and 5 bases lay between the germline ends. There are 14 residues in the CDR3. Written as DNA, the CDR3 is TGCGCCAGCAGCCAAGAAGCGGCTAACTATGGCTACACCTTC. Translated: CASSQEAANYGYTF.

The chain couples TRBV20-1 to TRBJ2-1; D is uncertain. Trimming pared 6 bases from V and 10 bases from J, leaving 19 bases between. CDR1 and CDR2 from the germline V gene are DFQATT and SNEGSKA (reference sequence). The CDR3 has 13 amino acids. For the CDR3, the DNA is TGCAGTGCCATGAAACCGGGCTCGAACGAGCAGTTCTTC. Amino acid sequence: CSAMKPGSNEQFF.

This clonotype was observed many times. This chain uses TRBV28 with TRBJ2-7; maybe TRBD2 (6 bases). Germline loops: CDR1 MDHEN, CDR2 SYDVKM. V was clipped by 7 bases and J by 7 bases, with 23 bases between them. The CDR3 is 15 amino acids. Here the CDR3 DNA reads TGTGCCAGCACCCGACCGCGGGGCGGGGTCTGGGAGCAGTACTTC. Translated: CASTRPRGGVWEQYF.

This clonotype was seen at least ten times. V usage is TRBV3-1 and J usage is TRBJ1-1; a weak D match, TRBD1 (5 bases). This CDR3 spans 14 amino acids. V dropped 4 bases and J dropped 1 base, with 10 bases sitting between them. CDR1 LGHDT and CDR2 YNNKEL come from the germline V gene (reference sequence). The CDR3 spells CASSLPGRNTEAFF. In nucleotides, the CDR3 is TGTGCCAGCAGCCTTCCAGGGAGGAACACTGAAGCTTTCTTT. Variable domain in full (rest from reference TRBV3-1 and TRBJ1-1): DTAVSQTPKYLVTQMGNDKSIKCEQNLGHDTMYWYKQDSKKFLKIMFSYNNKELIINETVPNRFSPKSPDKAHLNLHINSLELGDSAVYFCASSLPGRNTEAFFGQGTRLTVV.

A few counts support this clonotype. The chain employs TRBV19 and TRBJ2-7, with D possibly being TRBD1 (5 bases). V was cut by 2 bases and J by 2 bases, with 13 bases left in between. From germline, CDR1 is LNHDA and CDR2 SQIVND (reference sequence). CDR3 length equals 15 residues. The DNA of the CDR3 is TGTGCCAGTAGTATAAACCAGGGCCGAACCTACGAGCAGTACTTC. It codes for CASSINQGRTYEQYF.

This rearrangement joins TRBV2 to TRBJ1-1; the D is unclear. Germline CDR1 and CDR2: SNHLY and FYNNEI. The CDR3 consists of 14 residues. The V and J ends lost 4 bases and 3 bases respectively, with 12 bases between them. CDR3 amino acids: CASSVAPVYTEAFF. DNA for the CDR3: TGTGCCAGCAGTGTGGCGCCGGTTTACACTGAAGCTTTCTTT.